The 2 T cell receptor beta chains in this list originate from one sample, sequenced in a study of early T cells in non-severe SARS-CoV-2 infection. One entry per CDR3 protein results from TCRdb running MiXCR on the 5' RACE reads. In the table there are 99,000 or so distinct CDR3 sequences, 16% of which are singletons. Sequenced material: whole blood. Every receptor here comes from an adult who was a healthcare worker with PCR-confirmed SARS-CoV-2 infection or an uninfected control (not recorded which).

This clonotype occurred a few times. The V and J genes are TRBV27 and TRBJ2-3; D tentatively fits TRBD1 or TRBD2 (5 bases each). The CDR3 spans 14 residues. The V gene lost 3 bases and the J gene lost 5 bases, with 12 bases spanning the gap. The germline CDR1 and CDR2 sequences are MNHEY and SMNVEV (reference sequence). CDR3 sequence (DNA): TGTGCCAGCAGTTTGGGGGTACTGGGAGATACGCAGTATTTT. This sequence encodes CASSLGVLGDTQYF.

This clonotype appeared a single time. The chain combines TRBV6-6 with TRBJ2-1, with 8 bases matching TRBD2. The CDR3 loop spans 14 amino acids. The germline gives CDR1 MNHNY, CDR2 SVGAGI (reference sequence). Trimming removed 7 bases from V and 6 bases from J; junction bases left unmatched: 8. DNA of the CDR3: TGTGCCAGCACGACCGGGACTAGTAGCAATGAGCAGTTCTTC. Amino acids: CASTTGTSSNEQFF.